A single sample is the source of the 5 T cell receptor beta chains below, sequenced in a study of CD8 T cells in Susac syndrome. The RNA, roughly 0.5 to 1 ug, was put through reverse transcription using random hexamers. TCRdb re-analysed the immunoSEQ multiplex PCR reads in MiXCR, keeping a single row per CDR3 protein. The table records approximately 80,000 distinct CDR3 sequences, approximately 94% of them present only once. Material for sequencing was CD8+ T cells from PBMCs. The receptors here all came from a human donor with Susac syndrome.

The genes are TRBV27 and TRBJ1-6, with a tentative D call TRBD1 (5 bases). The ends were cut back, 3 bases at V and 5 bases at J, with 11 bases in the middle. The CDR3 has 15 amino acids. Germline-derived CDR1 and CDR2 are MNHEY and SMNVEV (reference sequence). CDR3 DNA sequence: TGTGCCAGCAGTTTGGGGCCAGGGAATAATTCACCCCTCCACTTT. Protein: CASSLGPGNNSPLHF.

The rearrangement uses TRBV9 and TRBJ2-5, with D maybe TRBD1 (6 bases). Per the germline V gene, CDR1 is SGDLS and CDR2 is YYNGEE. V dropped 7 bases and J dropped 3 bases, with 13 bases sitting between them. This CDR3 is 13 amino acids long. The CDR3: CASLGPGEETQYF. CDR3 bases: TGTGCCAGCCTGGGCCCAGGGGAAGAGACCCAGTACTTC. Filled out from reference TRBV9 and TRBJ2-5, the complete variable domain reads DSGVTQTPKHLITATGQRVTLRCSPRSGDLSVYWYQQSLDQGLQFLIQYYNGEERAKGNILERFSAQQFPDLHSELNLSSLELGDSALYFCASLGPGEETQYFGPGTRLLVL.

The chain joins TRBV10-3 to TRBJ2-7, with 9 bases aligning to TRBD1. CDR1 is ENHRY and CDR2 is SYGVKD in the germline V gene. The CDR3 has 13 residues. Germline trimming cut 7 bases from V and 5 bases from J; bases unmatched to any gene: 6. CDR3 sequence: CAIMTGTGNEQYF. The CDR3 nucleotides are TGTGCCATCATGACCGGGACAGGGAACGAGCAGTACTTC.

The rearrangement uses TRBV7-9 and TRBJ2-7; 10 nucleotides match TRBD1. The CDR3 runs 14 residues. V gave up 5 bases and J gave up 7 bases; unmatched junction bases: 8. The V gene's germline CDR1 is SEHNR and CDR2 FQNEAQ (reference sequence). The CDR3 reads CASSHRDRGWEQYF. The CDR3 DNA follows: TGTGCCAGCAGCCACCGGGACAGGGGATGGGAGCAGTACTTC.

V gene TRBV2 combines with J gene TRBJ1-2; D call uncertain. The V gene's germline CDR1 is SNHLY and CDR2 FYNNEI. The V gene lost 7 bases and the J gene lost 8 bases, with 8 bases spanning the gap. The CDR3 extends over 10 amino acids. The CDR3 nucleotides are TGTGCCAGCATAGGTCTGGGCTACACCTTC. Translation: CASIGLGYTF.